This T cell receptor beta chain was captured in a study of OX40 agonist ivuxolimab in advanced cancers. About the study: The diagnoses of dose-escalation patients were hepatocellular carcinoma, melanoma, renal cell or head and neck cancer. Of the patients, three showed partial responses, one with hepatocellular carcinoma and two with cutaneous melanoma. Study-level results: On average, CD8+ T cells had more expanded clones than CD4+.

CDR1 is SEHNR and CDR2 is FQNEAQ in the germline V gene (reference sequence). V lost 5 bases to trimming and J lost 5 bases; unmatched junction nucleotides: 13. CDR3 length equals 16 residues. Cycle 7 day 1, cycle 4 day 1, and baseline were the timepoints at which blood was sampled. Method: immunoSEQ multiplex PCR; TCRdb's copy keeps in-frame clones and lacks some. The sample carries approximately 100,000 clones, 90% recorded once. A word on this clone: Its antigen is unknown.

The sequence was obtained from an adult with an advanced solid tumor such as melanoma, head and neck, liver or kidney cancer. This rearrangement joins TRBV7-9 to TRBJ2-5; 8 bases are a match to TRBD2. The sequencing here drew on CD4+ or CD8+ T cells sorted from blood, taken in a trial of the OX40 agonist ivuxolimab. The CDR3 is CASSPVGSGGLETQYF. The CDR3 DNA sequence: TGTGCCAGCAGCCCCGTTGGGAGCGGGGGCTTGGAGACCCAGTACTTC.